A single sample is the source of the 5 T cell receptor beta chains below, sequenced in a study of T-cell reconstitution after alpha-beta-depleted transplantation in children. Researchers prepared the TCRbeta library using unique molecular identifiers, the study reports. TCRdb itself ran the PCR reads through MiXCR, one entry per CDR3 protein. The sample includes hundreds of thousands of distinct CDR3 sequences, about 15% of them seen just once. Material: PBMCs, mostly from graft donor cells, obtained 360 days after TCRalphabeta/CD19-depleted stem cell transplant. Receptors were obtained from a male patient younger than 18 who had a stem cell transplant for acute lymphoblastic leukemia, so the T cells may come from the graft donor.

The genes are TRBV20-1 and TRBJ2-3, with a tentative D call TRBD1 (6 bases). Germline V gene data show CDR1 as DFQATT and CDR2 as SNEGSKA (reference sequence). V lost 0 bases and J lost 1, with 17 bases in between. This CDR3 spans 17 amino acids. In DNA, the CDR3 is TGCAGTGCTAGAGATGACAGGACTCAACGTCGCACAGATACGCAGTATTTT. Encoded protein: CSARDDRTQRRTDTQYF.

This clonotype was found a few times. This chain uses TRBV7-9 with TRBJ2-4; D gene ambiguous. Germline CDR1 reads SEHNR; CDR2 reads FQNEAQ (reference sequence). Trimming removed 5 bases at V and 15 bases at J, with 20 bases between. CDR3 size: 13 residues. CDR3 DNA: TGTGCCAGCAGCGCGGCGCGGACCGCTCTGAGGTACTTC. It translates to CASSAARTALRYF.

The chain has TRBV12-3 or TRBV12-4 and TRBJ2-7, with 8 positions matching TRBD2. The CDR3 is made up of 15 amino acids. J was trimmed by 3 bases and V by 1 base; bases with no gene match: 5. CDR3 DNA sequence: TGTGCCAGCAGTTTAGTTGGTAGCGGGATCTACGAGCAGTACTTC. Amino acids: CASSLVGSGIYEQYF.

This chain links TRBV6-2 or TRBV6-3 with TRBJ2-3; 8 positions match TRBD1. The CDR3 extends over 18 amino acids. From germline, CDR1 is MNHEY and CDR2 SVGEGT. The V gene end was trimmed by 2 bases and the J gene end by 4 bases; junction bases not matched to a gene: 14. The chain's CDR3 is CASSYITPDRVIPDTQYF. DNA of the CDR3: TGTGCCAGCAGTTACATTACACCGGACAGGGTGATCCCAGATACGCAGTATTTT.

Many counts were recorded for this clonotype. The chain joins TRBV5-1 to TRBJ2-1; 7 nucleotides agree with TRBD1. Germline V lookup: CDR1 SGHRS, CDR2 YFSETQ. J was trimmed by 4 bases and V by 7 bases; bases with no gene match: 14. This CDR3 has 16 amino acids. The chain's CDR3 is CASGLGPGTEYNEQFF. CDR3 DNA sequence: TGCGCCAGCGGATTGGGGCCGGGGACAGAATACAATGAGCAGTTCTTC.